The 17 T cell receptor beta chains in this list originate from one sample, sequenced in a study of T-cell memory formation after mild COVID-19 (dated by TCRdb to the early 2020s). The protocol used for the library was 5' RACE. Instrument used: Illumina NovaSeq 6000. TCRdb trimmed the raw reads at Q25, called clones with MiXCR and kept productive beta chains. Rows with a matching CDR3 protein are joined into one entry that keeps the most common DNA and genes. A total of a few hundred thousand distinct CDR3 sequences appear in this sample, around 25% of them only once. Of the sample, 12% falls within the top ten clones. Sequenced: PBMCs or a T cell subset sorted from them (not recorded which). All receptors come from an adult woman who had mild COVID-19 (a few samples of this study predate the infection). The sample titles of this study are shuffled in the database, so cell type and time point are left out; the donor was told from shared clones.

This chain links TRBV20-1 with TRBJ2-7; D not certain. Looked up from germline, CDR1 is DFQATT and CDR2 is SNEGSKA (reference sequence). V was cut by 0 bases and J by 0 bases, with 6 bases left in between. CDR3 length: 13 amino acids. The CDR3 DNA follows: TGCAGTGCTAGAGAACCGAGCTCCTACGAGCAGTACTTC. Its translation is CSAREPSSYEQYF.

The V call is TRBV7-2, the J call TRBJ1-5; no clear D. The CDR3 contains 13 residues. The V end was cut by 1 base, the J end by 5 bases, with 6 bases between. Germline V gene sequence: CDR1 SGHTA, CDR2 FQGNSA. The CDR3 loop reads CASSLGMDQPQHF. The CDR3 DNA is TGTGCCAGCAGCTTAGGGATGGATCAGCCCCAGCATTTT.

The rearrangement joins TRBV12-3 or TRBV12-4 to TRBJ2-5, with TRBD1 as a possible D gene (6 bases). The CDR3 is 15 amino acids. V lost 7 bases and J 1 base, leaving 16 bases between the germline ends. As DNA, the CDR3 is TGTGCCAGCACCGAGGGGGACCCGGGCCAAGAGACCCAGTACTTC. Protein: CASTEGDPGQETQYF.

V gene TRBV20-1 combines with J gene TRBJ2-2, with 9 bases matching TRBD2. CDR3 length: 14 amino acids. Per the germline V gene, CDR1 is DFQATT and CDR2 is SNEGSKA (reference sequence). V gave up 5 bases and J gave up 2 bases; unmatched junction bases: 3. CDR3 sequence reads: CSAGTSPNTGELFF. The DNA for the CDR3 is TGCAGTGCTGGGACTAGCCCAAACACCGGGGAGCTGTTTTTT.

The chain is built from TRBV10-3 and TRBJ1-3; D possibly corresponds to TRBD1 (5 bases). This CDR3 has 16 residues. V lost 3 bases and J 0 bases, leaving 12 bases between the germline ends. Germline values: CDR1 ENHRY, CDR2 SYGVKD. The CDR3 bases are TGTGCCATCAGTGAAGGGGACCCGAGCTCTGGAAACACCATATATTTT. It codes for CAISEGDPSSGNTIYF.

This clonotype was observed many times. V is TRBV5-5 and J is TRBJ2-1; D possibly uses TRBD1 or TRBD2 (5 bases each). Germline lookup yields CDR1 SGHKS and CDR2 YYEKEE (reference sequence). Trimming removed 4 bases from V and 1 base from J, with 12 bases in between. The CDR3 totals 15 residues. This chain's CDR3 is CASSTGTGSYNEQFF. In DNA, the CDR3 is TGTGCCAGCAGCACCGGGACGGGTTCCTACAATGAGCAGTTCTTC. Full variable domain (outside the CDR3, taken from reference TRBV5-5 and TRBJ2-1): DAGVTQSPTHLIKTRGQQVTLRCSPISGHKSVSWYQQVLGQGPQFIFQYYEKEERGRGNFPDRFSARQFPNYSSELNVNALLLGDSALYLCASSTGTGSYNEQFFGPGTRLTVL.

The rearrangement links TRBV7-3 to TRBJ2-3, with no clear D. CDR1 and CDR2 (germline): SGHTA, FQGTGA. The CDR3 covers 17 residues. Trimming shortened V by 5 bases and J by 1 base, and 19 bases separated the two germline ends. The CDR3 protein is CASSHRQDPLCTDTQYF. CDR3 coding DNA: TGTGCCAGCAGCCACCGGCAGGACCCTCTCTGCACAGATACGCAGTATTTT. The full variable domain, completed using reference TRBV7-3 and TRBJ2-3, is GAGVSQTPSNKVTEKGKYVELRCDPISGHTALYWYRQSLGQGPEFLIYFQGTGAADDSGLPNDRFFAVRPEGSVSTLKIQRTERGDSAVYLCASSHRQDPLCTDTQYFGPGTRLTVL.

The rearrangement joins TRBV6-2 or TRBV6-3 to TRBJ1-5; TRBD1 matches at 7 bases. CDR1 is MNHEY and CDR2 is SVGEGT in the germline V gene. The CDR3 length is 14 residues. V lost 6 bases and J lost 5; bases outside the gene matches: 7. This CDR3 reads CASSMGTEDQPQHF. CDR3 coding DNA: TGTGCCAGCAGCATGGGGACAGAAGATCAGCCCCAGCATTTT.

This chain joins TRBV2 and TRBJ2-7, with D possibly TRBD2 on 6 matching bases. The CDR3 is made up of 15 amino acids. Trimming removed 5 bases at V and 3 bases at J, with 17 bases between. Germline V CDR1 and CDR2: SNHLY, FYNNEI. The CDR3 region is CASSPDWDLNYEQYF. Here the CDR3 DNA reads TGTGCCAGCAGTCCGGACTGGGACTTAAACTACGAGCAGTACTTC.

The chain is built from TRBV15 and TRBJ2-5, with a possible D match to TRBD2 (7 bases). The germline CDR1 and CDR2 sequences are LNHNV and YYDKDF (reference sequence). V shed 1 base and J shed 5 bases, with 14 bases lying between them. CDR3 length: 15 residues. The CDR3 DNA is TGTGCCACCAGCAGAGCGGGGGGCGCCACGGAGACCCAGTACTTC. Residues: CATSRAGGATETQYF.

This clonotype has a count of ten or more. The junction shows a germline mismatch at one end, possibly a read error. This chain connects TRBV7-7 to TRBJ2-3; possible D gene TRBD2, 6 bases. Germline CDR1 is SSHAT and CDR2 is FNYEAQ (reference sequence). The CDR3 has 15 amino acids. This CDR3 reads CASSLAVLRVRGQYF. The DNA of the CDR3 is TGTGCTAGCAGCTTAGCGGTATTGCGGGTACGGGGGCAGTATTTT.

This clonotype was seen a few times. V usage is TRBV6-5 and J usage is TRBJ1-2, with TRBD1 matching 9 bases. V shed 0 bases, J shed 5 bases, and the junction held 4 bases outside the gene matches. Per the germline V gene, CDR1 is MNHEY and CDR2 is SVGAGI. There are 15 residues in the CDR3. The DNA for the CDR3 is TGTGCCAGCAGTTACTCGGACAGGGGACCTTATGGCTACACCTTC. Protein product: CASSYSDRGPYGYTF.

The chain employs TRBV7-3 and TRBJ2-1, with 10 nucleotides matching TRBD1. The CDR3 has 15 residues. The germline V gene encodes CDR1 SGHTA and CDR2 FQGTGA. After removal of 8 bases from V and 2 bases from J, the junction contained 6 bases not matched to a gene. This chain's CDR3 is CASAIGQGAYNEQFF. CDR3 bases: TGTGCCAGCGCGATCGGACAGGGGGCCTACAATGAGCAGTTCTTC.

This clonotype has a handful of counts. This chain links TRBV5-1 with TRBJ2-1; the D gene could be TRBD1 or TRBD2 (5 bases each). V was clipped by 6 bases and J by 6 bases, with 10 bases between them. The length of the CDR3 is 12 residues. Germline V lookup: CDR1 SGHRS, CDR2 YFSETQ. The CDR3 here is CASNEGINEQFF. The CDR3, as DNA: TGCGCCAGCAACGAGGGGATCAATGAGCAGTTCTTC.

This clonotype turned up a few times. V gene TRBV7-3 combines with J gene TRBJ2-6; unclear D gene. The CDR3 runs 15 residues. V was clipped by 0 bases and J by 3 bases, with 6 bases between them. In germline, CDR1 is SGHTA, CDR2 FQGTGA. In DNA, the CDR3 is TGTGCCAGCAGCTTAACGCTCAGTGGGGCCAACGTCCTGACTTTC. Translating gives CASSLTLSGANVLTF.

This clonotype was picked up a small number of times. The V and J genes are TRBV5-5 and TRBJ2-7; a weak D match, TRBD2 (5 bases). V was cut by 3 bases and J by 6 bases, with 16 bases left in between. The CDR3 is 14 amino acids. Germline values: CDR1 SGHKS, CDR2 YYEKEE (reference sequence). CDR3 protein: CASSWAVSGGEQYF. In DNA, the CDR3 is TGTGCCAGCAGCTGGGCGGTATCTGGAGGCGAGCAGTACTTC.

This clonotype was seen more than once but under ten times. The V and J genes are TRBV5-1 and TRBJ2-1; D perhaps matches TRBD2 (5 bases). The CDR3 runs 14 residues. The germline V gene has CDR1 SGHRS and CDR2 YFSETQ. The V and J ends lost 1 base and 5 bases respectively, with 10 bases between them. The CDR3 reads CASSLPGSHNEQFF. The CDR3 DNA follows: TGCGCCAGCAGCTTGCCGGGGTCCCACAATGAGCAGTTCTTC. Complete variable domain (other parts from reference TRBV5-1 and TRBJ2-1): KAGVTQTPRYLIKTRGQQVTLSCSPISGHRSVSWYQQTPGQGLQFLFEYFSETQRNKGNFPGRFSGRQFSNSRSEMNVSTLELGDSALYLCASSLPGSHNEQFFGPGTRLTVL.